One sample yielded the 31 T cell receptor beta chains listed below, sequenced in a study of T cells and Merkel cell carcinoma outcomes. The table came from immunoSEQ multiplex PCR; TCRdb's copy has only in-frame clones and leaves some out. The data hold under 2,000 clones, with roughly 87% observed a single time. The sequencing sample was made of tumor tissue from Merkel cell carcinoma. These receptors came from a human donor with Merkel cell carcinoma.

This sequence joins TRBV6-6 and TRBJ2-5; the match to TRBD1 covers 8 bases. The V and J ends lost 6 bases and 1 base, in that order; junction bases with no gene match: 10. Germline assignment: CDR1 MNHNY and CDR2 SVGAGI (reference sequence). The CDR3 spans 16 residues. This CDR3 reads CASRRGTGGRQETQYF. The CDR3 nucleotides read TGTGCCAGCAGAAGAGGGACAGGTGGTCGCCAAGAGACCCAGTACTTC.

In its sample, this clone was seen once. The V and J genes are TRBV6-1 and TRBJ2-7; the D is unclear. This CDR3 is built from 13 residues. Looked up from germline, CDR1 is MNHNS and CDR2 is SASEGT. V lost 6 bases, J lost 5 bases, and 14 bases lay in between. The CDR3 bases are TGTGCCAGCAGCGCGGACGCAGTCAACGAGCAGTACTTC. It codes for CASSADAVNEQYF.

The V and J genes are TRBV7-2 and TRBJ2-1, with TRBD2 identical over 9 bases. After removal of 10 bases from V and 6 bases from J, the junction contained 10 bases not matched to a gene. The CDR3 length is 14 residues. Germline loops: CDR1 SGHTA, CDR2 FQGNSA. This CDR3 is CATDSGGRPNEQFF. CDR3 nucleotide sequence: TGTGCCACCGATAGCGGGGGCCGCCCCAATGAGCAGTTCTTC. Supplemented by reference TRBV7-2 and TRBJ2-1, the full variable domain reads GAGVSQSPSNKVTEKGKDVELRCDPISGHTALYWYRQSLGQGLEFLIYFQGNSAPDKSGLPSDRFSAERTGGSVSTLTIQRTQQEDSAVYLCATDSGGRPNEQFFGPGTRLTVL.

This clone was counted once. CDR3 residues: CASSLQAQGRYEQYF. CDR3 in DNA: TGCGCCAGCAGCTTACAAGCCCAGGGGAGGTACGAGCAGTACTTC. This chain joins TRBV5-1 and TRBJ2-7; the D call may be TRBD1 or TRBD2 (6 bases each). Trimming took off 2 bases at V and 4 bases at J, with 16 bases between the two ends. Germline V gene data show CDR1 as SGHRS and CDR2 as YFSETQ. The CDR3 spans 15 residues.

The rearrangement links TRBV7-9 to TRBJ2-7; D is unresolved. There are 15 residues in the CDR3. Germline V gene lookup returns CDR1 SEHNR and CDR2 FQNEAQ (reference sequence). Trimming removed 5 bases from V and 6 bases from J, with 20 bases in between. In DNA, the CDR3 is TGTGCCAGCAGCCAGACCGGGCCCACACCTCCCGAGCAGTACTTC. It is translated as CASSQTGPTPPEQYF.

This clone has only one observation. In DNA, the CDR3 is TGCGCCAGCAGCTTGGCCGTGGGGCCCACAGATACGCAGTATTTT. This sequence encodes CASSLAVGPTDTQYF. The chain is built from TRBV5-1 and TRBJ2-3, with D perhaps matching TRBD1 (5 bases). The germline CDR1 and CDR2 sequences are SGHRS and YFSETQ. This CDR3 has 15 amino acids. Trimming stripped 0 bases from V and 2 bases from J, with 10 bases between.

The genes are TRBV10-3 and TRBJ2-2, with D tentatively TRBD1 (6 bases). Per germline, CDR1 ENHRY and CDR2 SYGVKD. This CDR3 has 15 residues. V lost 6 bases, J lost 1 base, and 12 bases lay in between. The CDR3 protein is CAIRQQGLNTGELFF. CDR3 bases: TGTGCCATCAGGCAACAGGGCCTGAACACCGGGGAGCTGTTTTTT.

Points on this clone: The same CDR3 can be traced to other DNA sequences in this sample. This chain uses TRBV7-2 with TRBJ2-7; weak D call: TRBD2 (5 bases). This CDR3 has 13 amino acids. The germline V and J ends were trimmed by 4 bases and 7 bases, with 14 bases remaining between them. CDR1 and CDR2 (germline): SGHTA, FQGNSA. The CDR3 DNA reads TGTGCCAGCAGCTCCGGGGATCGCTATGAGCAGTACTTC. Amino acid sequence: CASSSGDRYEQYF.

The chain couples TRBV9 to TRBJ1-1; no clear D gene. The CDR3 is 13 amino acids. V was shortened by 4 bases and J by 1 base, with 8 bases between the two germline ends. The germline V gene has CDR1 SGDLS and CDR2 YYNGEE. The CDR3 region has the DNA TGTGCCAGCAGCCCCTTACCGAACACTGAAGCTTTCTTT. The encoded protein is CASSPLPNTEAFF.

The rearrangement uses TRBV19 and TRBJ2-3; 9 positions agree with TRBD1. V shed 5 bases, J shed 4 bases, and the junction held 10 bases outside the gene matches. The length of the CDR3 is 16 residues. CDR1 and CDR2 (germline): LNHDA, SQIVND (reference sequence). In nucleotides, the CDR3 is TGTGCCAGTAGTTTACAGGGGGCTAGTTCGGCAGATACGCAGTATTTT. Its translation is CASSLQGASSADTQYF.

The chain carries TRBV6-5 and TRBJ1-5, with a tentative D call TRBD1 (5 bases). V lost 5 bases and J 3 bases, leaving 14 bases between the germline ends. Looked up from germline, CDR1 is MNHEY and CDR2 is SVGAGI. This CDR3 region has 15 residues. CDR3 in amino acids: CASSPGAEYNQPQHF. The CDR3, as DNA: TGTGCCAGCAGTCCCGGGGCCGAGTACAATCAGCCCCAGCATTTT.

This chain connects TRBV9 to TRBJ1-6, with 8 bases fitting TRBD1. Germline V gives CDR1 SGDLS, CDR2 YYNGEE. The V segment lost 0 bases and the J segment 8 bases; nucleotides outside the gene matches: 4. This CDR3 is built from 15 residues. The CDR3 sequence is CASSVAGQEDSPLHF. CDR3 DNA sequence: TGTGCCAGCAGCGTAGCGGGACAGGAGGATTCACCCCTCCACTTT.

This chain uses TRBV9 with TRBJ2-3; D possibly corresponds to TRBD2 (5 bases). The length of the CDR3 is 15 residues. Trimming pared 4 bases from V and 1 base from J, leaving 13 bases between. Germline lookup yields CDR1 SGDLS and CDR2 YYNGEE. In nucleotides, the CDR3 is TGTGCCAGCAGCACGCGGCACGGGGGCACAGATACGCAGTATTTT. This encodes CASSTRHGGTDTQYF.

The chain has TRBV4-2 and TRBJ2-1; D gene ambiguous. Trimming pared 0 bases from V and 5 bases from J, leaving 14 bases between. The CDR3 is 16 residues long. Germline V gene lookup returns CDR1 LGHNA and CDR2 YNFKEQ. The CDR3 loop reads CASSQEQIGKNNEQFF. CDR3 in DNA: TGTGCCAGCAGCCAAGAACAAATAGGCAAAAACAATGAGCAGTTCTTC.

The V call is TRBV5-1, the J call TRBJ2-5; possibly TRBD1 for D (7 bases). Trimming removed 2 bases from V and 4 bases from J, with 12 bases in between. Germline V gives CDR1 SGHRS, CDR2 YFSETQ. This CDR3 is 14 amino acids long. CDR3 protein: CASSFGQGGETQYF. The CDR3 bases are TGCGCCAGCAGCTTTGGGCAGGGGGGAGAGACCCAGTACTTC.

This chain uses TRBV7-9 with TRBJ1-2; D is unresolved. The CDR3 totals 14 residues. Germline lookup yields CDR1 SEHNR and CDR2 FQNEAQ (reference sequence). V was trimmed by 2 bases and J by 2 bases, leaving 9 bases between them. The CDR3 region has the DNA TGTGCCAGCAGCTTAATGGCCGCCAACTATGGCTACACCTTC. This gives the protein CASSLMAANYGYTF.

This chain joins TRBV5-4 and TRBJ1-6, with 7 bases identical to TRBD1. The V gene's germline CDR1 is SGHNT and CDR2 YYREEE (reference sequence). This CDR3 contains 15 residues. Trimming cost V 4 bases and J 7 bases; bases outside gene matches: 8. The CDR3, as DNA: TGTGCCAGCAGCCCTAGACAGGGACGGAATTCACCCCTCCACTTT. Protein sequence: CASSPRQGRNSPLHF.

This clone was recorded once. Other DNA sequences in the same sample also yield this CDR3. This chain connects TRBV25-1 to TRBJ2-1; 15 bases are shared with TRBD2. The CDR3 covers 18 residues. The V gene's germline CDR1 is MGHDK and CDR2 SYGVNS. V lost 4 bases, J lost 5 bases, and 9 bases stayed unmatched. CDR3 coding DNA: TGTGCCAGCAGTGCCGGACTAGCGGGGGGGCGGTTTAACAATGAGCAGTTCTTC. Encoded protein: CASSAGLAGGRFNNEQFF.

The rearrangement uses TRBV7-2 and TRBJ2-7; D is perhaps TRBD2 (5 bases). Germline-derived CDR1 and CDR2 are SGHTA and FQGNSA. V lost 9 bases to trimming and J lost 1 base, with 19 bases between them. The CDR3 extends over 15 amino acids. In DNA, the CDR3 is TGTGCCAGTAGCGTACTTCGGATACCGTCCTACGAGCAGTACTTC. Encoded protein: CASSVLRIPSYEQYF.

The rearrangement links TRBV6-5 to TRBJ2-3, with 13 bases matching TRBD2. This CDR3 has 14 amino acids. Germline values: CDR1 MNHEY, CDR2 SVGAGI. V lost 6 bases, J lost 5 bases, and 2 bases stayed unmatched. The DNA of the CDR3 is TGTGCCAGCAGAGGACTAGCGGGGGTAGATACGCAGTATTTT. It translates to CASRGLAGVDTQYF.

The chain is built from TRBV9 and TRBJ2-1, with 9 positions matching TRBD1. The CDR3 length is 20 residues. Germline-derived CDR1 and CDR2 are SGDLS and YYNGEE. V dropped 3 bases and J dropped 0; count of bases not matched to a gene: 16. DNA of the CDR3: TGTGCCAGCAGCGCGCCGGACAGGGGCGAGGTGGGGAGCTCCTACAATGAGCAGTTCTTC. Translation gives CASSAPDRGEVGSSYNEQFF. The entire variable domain, with the rest obtained from reference TRBV9 and TRBJ2-1, is as follows: DSGVTQTPKHLITATGQRVTLRCSPRSGDLSVYWYQQSLDQGLQFLIQYYNGEERAKGNILERFSAQQFPDLHSELNLSSLELGDSALYFCASSAPDRGEVGSSYNEQFFGPGTRLTVL.

This clone was recorded once. The chain couples TRBV5-4 to TRBJ2-7; D not resolved. This CDR3 contains 12 residues. V dropped 5 bases and J dropped 4 bases, with 10 bases sitting between them. CDR1 and CDR2 from the germline V gene are SGHNT and YYREEE (reference sequence). The CDR3 region has the DNA TGTGCCAGCAGTCCGTCAGGATACGAGCAGTACTTC. Its protein product is CASSPSGYEQYF.

V gene TRBV5-3 combines with J gene TRBJ2-2; 9 bases match TRBD2. TRBV5-3 is marked as an open reading frame, function uncertain. The ends lost 0 bases at V and 3 bases at J; junction bases unmatched: 12. The CDR3 runs to 19 residues. The CDR3 nucleotides are TGTGCCAGAAGCTTGGAGGTTCTAAGCGGGGGGAACTACACCGGGGAGCTGTTTTTT. Its translation is CARSLEVLSGGNYTGELFF.

The sample holds a few counts of this clone. J is TRBJ2-7 and V is TRBV6-5; no reliable D call. The CDR3 loop spans 13 amino acids. The V and J ends lost 2 bases and 3 bases respectively, with 8 bases between them. CDR1 is MNHEY, CDR2 SVGAGI, per germline. This chain's CDR3 is CASSYGQSYEQYF. The CDR3 DNA reads as TGTGCCAGCAGTTACGGGCAGAGCTACGAGCAGTACTTC.

This clone was seen only once. The V gene is TRBV4-3, the J gene TRBJ1-2; D is possibly TRBD1 (6 bases). The CDR3 spans 15 residues. CDR1 is LGHNA, CDR2 YSLEER, per germline. Trimming took off 0 bases at V and 8 bases at J, with 16 bases between the two ends. CDR3 DNA sequence: TGCGCCAGCAGCCAAGATAGAGTAGGGGACATAGGCTACACCTTC. Amino acid sequence: CASSQDRVGDIGYTF.

This clone has only a few counts. This specimen includes other DNA sequences encoding the same CDR3. The chain links TRBV5-1 to TRBJ2-2; D gene unclear. CDR1 and CDR2 from the germline V gene are SGHRS and YFSETQ. Deletions cut 3 bases from V and 3 bases from J, with 3 bases between. CDR3 length: 12 amino acids. The CDR3 region has the DNA TGCGCCAGCAGCTCTTACACCGGGGAGCTGTTTTTT. Its protein is CASSSYTGELFF.

The rearrangement links TRBV7-7 to TRBJ2-3, with D unclear. This CDR3 is built from 13 residues. CDR1 SSHAT and CDR2 FNYEAQ come from the germline V gene (reference sequence). V lost 0 bases to trimming and J lost 6 bases, with 7 bases between them. This CDR3 reads CASSLAVGDTQYF. DNA for the CDR3: TGTGCCAGCAGCTTAGCGGTGGGGGATACGCAGTATTTT.

This rearrangement joins TRBV9 to TRBJ2-6; D may be TRBD1 (6 bases). V lost 0 bases and J lost 2, with 9 bases in between. Germline CDR1 reads SGDLS; CDR2 reads YYNGEE. The CDR3 contains 16 residues. The CDR3 DNA sequence: TGTGCCAGCAGCGTAGTAGGGGGAGCTGGGGCCAACGTCCTGACTTTC. It encodes CASSVVGGAGANVLTF.

This clone was recorded only once. The V gene is TRBV7-8, the J gene TRBJ2-4, with a possible D match to TRBD2 (6 bases). Germline V CDR1 and CDR2: SGHVS, FQNEAQ. Trimming took off 1 base at V and 2 bases at J, with 15 bases between the two ends. This CDR3 is 17 amino acids long. In nucleotides, the CDR3 is TGTGCCAGCAGCTTAGTACCGGGGGTGGTGACCAAAAACATTCAGTACTTC. Translation: CASSLVPGVVTKNIQYF.

The V gene is TRBV9, the J gene TRBJ2-5; 16 bases line up with TRBD2. Germline lookup yields CDR1 SGDLS and CDR2 YYNGEE. Germline trimming cut 3 bases from V and 6 bases from J; bases unmatched to any gene: 5. This CDR3 region has 16 residues. CDR3 DNA sequence: TGTGCCAGCAGCGCGGGACTAGCGGGGGGGATTAAGACCCAGTACTTC. Translating it yields CASSAGLAGGIKTQYF.

The rearrangement uses TRBV7-9 and TRBJ2-1; possibly TRBD2 for D (5 bases). This CDR3 is 16 amino acids long. Trimming removed 0 bases at V and 5 bases at J, with 14 bases between. Germline loops: CDR1 SEHNR, CDR2 FQNEAQ (reference sequence). CDR3 loop: CASSLAGLRRDNEQFF. The DNA for the CDR3 is TGTGCCAGCAGCTTAGCTGGCCTCCGGCGGGACAATGAGCAGTTCTTC.